What follows is one T cell receptor beta chain and its context. The data were produced by immunoSEQ multiplex PCR, yet TCRdb's version contains in-frame clones alone and is incomplete. The profile shows some 220,000 clones, about 85% of them singletons. The entry originates in a study of blood T cell repertoires in COVID-19. CDR3 length: 17 amino acids. Germline-derived CDR1 and CDR2 are SEHNR and FQNEAQ (reference sequence). The V gene end was trimmed by 5 bases and the J gene end by 5 bases; junction bases not matched to a gene: 11. The sequence derives from a woman aged 18-30 years who had recovered from COVID-19. Sequenced sample: peripheral blood. The rearrangement joins TRBV7-9 to TRBJ2-2, with 10 bases lining up with TRBD2. As DNA, the CDR3 is TGTGCCAGCAGCCTGTTAGGGCTAGCGGGAGTAACCGGGGAGCTGTTTTTT. Translated: CASSLLGLAGVTGELFF.